The present T cell receptor (beta chain) was sequenced within a study of OX40 agonist ivuxolimab in advanced cancers. About the research overall: Patients were infused with ivuxolimab every 2 weeks at 0.01 to 10 mg/kg. Prior anti-PD-1, anti-PD-L1 or anti-CTLA-4 therapy did not bar entry, and less than 50% had some.

Germline CDR1 reads SGHTA; CDR2 reads FQGNSA. The CDR3 contains 16 residues. V was pared by 6 bases and J by 4 bases, with 19 bases between. Study results and caveats: Individuals who were partial responders at 0.1-3.0 mg/kg had clonal expansion that ranked among the lowest.

A remark on this clone: Its antigen is undetermined.

TCRdb keeps only in-frame clones here, not all; method: immunoSEQ multiplex PCR. The table lists approximately 82,000 clones, just under 95% of them singletons, with about 0.7% in the top ten. The chain uses TRBV7-2 and TRBJ2-1, with D perhaps assigned TRBD1 or TRBD2 (6 bases each). Sequenced material: CD4+ or CD8+ T cells sorted from blood, taken in a trial of the OX40 agonist ivuxolimab. The sequence came from an adult with an advanced solid tumor such as melanoma, head and neck, liver or kidney cancer. The CDR3 DNA reads as TGTGCCAGCAGACCTGACACCGGGGGCCATTACAATGAGCAGTTCTTC. Amino acid sequence: CASRPDTGGHYNEQFF.